The clone carrying this T cell receptor (beta chain) was recorded once. CDR3 length: 15 residues. Germline CDR1 and CDR2: GTSNPN and SVGIG (reference sequence). V was clipped by 2 bases and J by 4 bases; unmatched bases: 8. The entry originates in a study of blood T cell repertoires in COVID-19. How the authors handled the data: By means of reference gene primer amplification, nucleated cell counts were estimated. Generated by immunoSEQ multiplex PCR, the TCRdb table keeps only in-frame clones and is missing some. The V and J calls and clone size come from that table; D and trimming were worked out from the DNA. The table includes roughly 280,000 clones, 86% detected once.

The J gene is TRBJ1-5, the V gene TRBV30; 7 nucleotides align to TRBD1. This sequence was found in a man in his thirties or forties with active or convalescent COVID-19. The sample comprised peripheral blood. The CDR3 is CAWSLRGQPNQPQHF. In DNA, the CDR3 is TGTGCCTGGAGTCTCAGGGGACAGCCTAATCAGCCCCAGCATTTT.